This TCR beta chain was identified during a study of regulatory T cells in long-lasting Graves disease. This clonotype was observed many times. According to the study, TCR beta libraries were built with iRepertoire HTBI primers and CDR3-region Arm-PCR. TCRdb reprocessed the multiplex PCR reads with MiXCR, giving one entry per CDR3 protein. The repertoire has over 450,000 distinct CDR3 sequences, about 11% of them found once; the top ten carry 8.9%. The time point was: newly diagnosed GD, antithyroid drugs for less than 3 months. Following extraction of RNA from PBMCs, that RNA was used to make the TCR library. EDTA tubes received approximately 10 milliliters of collected peripheral blood. These data were also reused for a study on T cells in Graves' hyperthyroidism and ophthalmopathy. Per that paper: Hyperthyroidism in the patients, aged 18 to 65, was newly diagnosed and under 2 months in duration. Most thyroid clonotypes with frequency above 0.001 were detected in blood.

Sample: peripheral blood mononuclear cells (PBMCs), taken at new diagnosis, from a patient treated with antithyroid drugs. The receptor was isolated from a young woman with Graves disease.

CDR3 coding DNA: TGTGCCAGCAGTGCCGGGTTTAGCAATCAGCCCCAGCATTTT. This codes for CASSAGFSNQPQHF. V and J are TRBV5-6 and TRBJ1-5; D ambiguous. The V gene's germline CDR1 is SGHDT and CDR2 YYEEEE. The length of the CDR3 is 14 residues. V was trimmed by 5 bases and J by 0 bases, leaving 9 bases between them. Using reference TRBV5-6 and TRBJ1-5 for the parts outside the CDR3, the full variable domain is DAGVTQSPTHLIKTRGQQVTLRCSPKSGHDTVSWYQQALGQGPQFIFQYYEEEERQRGNFPDRFSGHQFPNYSSELNVNALLLGDSALYLCASSAGFSNQPQHFGDGTRLSIL.